This T cell receptor beta chain is from a study of TIL therapy for anti-PD-1-resistant metastatic lung cancer. Study information: Median tumor mutation burden was under 1.9 mutations per megabase.

This clone was seen more than once but under ten times. Time point in this sample: pre-treatment sample, taken before nivolumab and TIL therapy. Patients were adults with stage 4 NSCLC. The CDR3 is made up of 12 amino acids. Germline CDR1 GTSNPN, CDR2 SVGIG (reference sequence). V lost 8 bases, J lost 0 bases, and 3 bases stayed unmatched. The libraries were made with immunoSEQ v3. Clones were read by immunoSEQ multiplex PCR, and TCRdb kept only the in-frame ones, dropping some. Of 55,000 to 60,000 clones detected, around 79% appear once; the ten largest clones hold about 1.8%. The receptor comes from a person aged 25 to 79 with non-small cell lung cancer. The specimen comprised blood, sampled at baseline. The chain links TRBV30 to TRBJ1-1; 7 positions match TRBD1. The DNA of the CDR3 is TGTGCCCGGACAGGCATGAACACTGAAGCTTTCTTT. Translation: CARTGMNTEAFF.